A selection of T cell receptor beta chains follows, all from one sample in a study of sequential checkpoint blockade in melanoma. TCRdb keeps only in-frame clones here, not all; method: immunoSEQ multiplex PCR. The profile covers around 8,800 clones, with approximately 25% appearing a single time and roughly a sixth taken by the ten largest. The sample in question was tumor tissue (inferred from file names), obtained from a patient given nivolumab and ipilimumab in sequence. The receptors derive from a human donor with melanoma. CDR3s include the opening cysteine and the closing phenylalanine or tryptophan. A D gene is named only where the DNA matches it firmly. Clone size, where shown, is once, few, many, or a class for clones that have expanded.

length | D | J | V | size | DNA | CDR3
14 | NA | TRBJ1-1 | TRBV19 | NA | TGTGCCAGTAGTATGTCCAGGGTTAACACTGAAGCTTTCTTT | CASSMSRVNTEAFF
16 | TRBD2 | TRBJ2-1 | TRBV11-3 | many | TGTGCCAGCAGCTTGGGGCGTTCGGGAGGCGACAATGAGCAGTTCTTC | CASSLGRSGGDNEQFF
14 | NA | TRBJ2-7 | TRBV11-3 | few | TGTGCCAGCAGCTTGATCAGGGACTCCCACGAGCAGTACTTC | CASSLIRDSHEQYF
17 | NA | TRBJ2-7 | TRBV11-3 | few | TGTGCCAGCAGCTTAGTTACGGGCCCCTCATCCTCCTACGAGCAGTACTTC | CASSLVTGPSSSYEQYF
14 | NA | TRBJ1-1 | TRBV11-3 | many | TGTGCCAGCAGTTTCTTGGACAGAAGGACTGAAGCTTTCTTT | CASSFLDRRTEAFF
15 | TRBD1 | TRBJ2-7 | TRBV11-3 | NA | TGTGCCAGCAGCCAATCGACAGGGAACTCCTACGAGCAGTACTTC | CASSQSTGNSYEQYF
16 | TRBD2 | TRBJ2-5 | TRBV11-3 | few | TGTGCCAGCAGCTGGGGGACTAGCGGGAGCCGAGAGACCCAGTACTTC | CASSWGTSGSRETQYF
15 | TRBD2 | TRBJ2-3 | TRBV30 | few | TGTGCCTGGAGGAGACTTAGCGGGAGAGAGGATACGCAGTATTTT | CAWRRLSGREDTQYF
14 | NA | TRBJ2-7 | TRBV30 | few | TGTGCCTGGAGTGTACAAGTCGGACGAGGGGAGCAGTACTTC | CAWSVQVGRGEQYF
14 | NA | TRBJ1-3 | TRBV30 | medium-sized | TGTGCCTGGAGTGCCCAGGGTGGTGGAAACACCATATATTTT | CAWSAQGGGNTIYF
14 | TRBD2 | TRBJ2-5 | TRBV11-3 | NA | TGTGCCAGCAGCTTAACCGGGAGGCAAGAGACCCAGTACTTC | CASSLTGRQETQYF
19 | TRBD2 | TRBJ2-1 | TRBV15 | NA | TGTGCCACCAGCAGACATACCGGGACTAGCGGGGACTCCTACAATGAGCAGTTCTTC | CATSRHTGTSGDSYNEQFF
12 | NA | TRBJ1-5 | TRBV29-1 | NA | TGCAGCGTTGTAACAGGCAATCAGCCCCAGCATTTT | CSVVTGNQPQHF
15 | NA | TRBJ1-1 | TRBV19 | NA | TGTGCCAGTAGTGGCCCCAGGGGTGGGGACACTGAAGCTTTCTTT | CASSGPRGGDTEAFF
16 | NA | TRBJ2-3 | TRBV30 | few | TGTGCCTGGAGTGTAAGTCGCAGCATTAGCACAGATACGCAGTATTTT | CAWSVSRSISTDTQYF
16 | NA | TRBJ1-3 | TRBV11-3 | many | TGTGCCAGCAGCTCAACCGTCCCGTTCTCTGGAAACACCATATATTTT | CASSSTVPFSGNTIYF
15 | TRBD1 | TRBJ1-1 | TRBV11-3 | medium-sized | TGTGCCAGCAGCTTAGGCGGGACAGGGAACACTGAAGCTTTCTTT | CASSLGGTGNTEAFF
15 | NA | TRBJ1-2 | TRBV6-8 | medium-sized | TGTGCCAGCAGTTACTACCTCCGGGACACTTATGGCTACACCTTC | CASSYYLRDTYGYTF
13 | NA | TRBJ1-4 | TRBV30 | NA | TGTGCCTGGACCTCGGACGGGAATGAAAAACTGTTTTTT | CAWTSDGNEKLFF
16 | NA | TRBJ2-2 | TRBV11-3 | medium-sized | TGTGCCAGCACCCAATCGGCTGGGAATAACGCCGGGGAGCTGTTTTTT | CASTQSAGNNAGELFF
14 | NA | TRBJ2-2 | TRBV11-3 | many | TGTGCCAGCAGCTTGTTGATCGTCCGAGGGGAGCTGTTTTTT | CASSLLIVRGELFF
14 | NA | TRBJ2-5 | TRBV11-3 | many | TGTGCCAGCAGCCCCGGACAGTTACAAGAGACCCAGTACTTC | CASSPGQLQETQYF
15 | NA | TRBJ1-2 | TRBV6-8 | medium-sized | TGTGCCAGCAGTGCGCCCGCGGATCTCTCCTATGGCTACACCTTC | CASSAPADLSYGYTF
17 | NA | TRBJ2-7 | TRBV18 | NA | TGTGCCAGCTCACCAATAAGGCCAGGGATCTTCTCCTACGAGCAGTACTTC | CASSPIRPGIFSYEQYF
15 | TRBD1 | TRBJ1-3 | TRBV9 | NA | TGTGCCAGCAGCGCTGACAGGGGCTCTGGAAACACCATATATTTT | CASSADRGSGNTIYF
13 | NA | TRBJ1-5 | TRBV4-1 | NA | TGCGCCAGCAGCCCACGGGTTAATCAGCCCCAGCATTTT | CASSPRVNQPQHF
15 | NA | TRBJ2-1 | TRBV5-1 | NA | TGCGCCAGCAGCTTGGAACCTAACTCCTACAATGAGCAGTTCTTC | CASSLEPNSYNEQFF
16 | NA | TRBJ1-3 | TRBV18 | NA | TGTGCCAGCTCACCACCCCAGACCGGCTCTGGAAACACCATATATTTT | CASSPPQTGSGNTIYF
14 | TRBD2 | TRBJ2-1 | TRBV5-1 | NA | TGCGCCAGCAGCGCCGGACTAGCGGGGAATGAGCAGTTCTTC | CASSAGLAGNEQFF
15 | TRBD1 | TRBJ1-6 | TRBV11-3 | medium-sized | TGTGCCAGCAGCAGTGACAGGGGGTGGAATTCACCCCTCCACTTT | CASSSDRGWNSPLHF
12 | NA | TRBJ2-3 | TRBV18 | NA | TGTGCCAGCTCACATGGTGGGGATACGCAGTATTTT | CASSHGGDTQYF
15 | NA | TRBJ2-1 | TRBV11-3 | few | TGTGCCAGCAGCTTGGCACTAGTTACCTACAATGAGCAGTTCTTC | CASSLALVTYNEQFF
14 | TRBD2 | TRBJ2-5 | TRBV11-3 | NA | TGTGCCAGCAGCCCCCTTAGCGGGCCCCAGGCCCAGTACTTC | CASSPLSGPQAQYF
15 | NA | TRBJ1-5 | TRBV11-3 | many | TGTGCCAGCAGCCTGGGACCGGGTCTCAATCAGCCCCAGCATTTT | CASSLGPGLNQPQHF
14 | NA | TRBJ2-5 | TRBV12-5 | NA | TGTGCCAGCACCCAGGTGGGGGACCCAGAGACCCAGTACTTC | CASTQVGDPETQYF
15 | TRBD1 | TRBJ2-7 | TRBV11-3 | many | TGTGCCAGCAGCATTCCCGGGACAGGGCTGTACGAGCAGTACTTC | CASSIPGTGLYEQYF
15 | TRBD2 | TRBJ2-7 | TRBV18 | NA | TGTGCCAGCTCACCGGGACTAGCGGGAGGAGACGAGCAGTACTTC | CASSPGLAGGDEQYF